A single sample gave rise to the 17 T cell receptor beta chains below, sequenced in a study of blood T cells in healthy people across ages. With a J-beta primer mix and a sample-barcoded 5' primer, a second PCR ran about 6 to 11 cycles. TCRdb called the 5' RACE reads again in MiXCR, with one record for every CDR3 protein. The repertoire holds 650,000 or so distinct CDR3 sequences, with 45% to 60% as singletons. Sequenced material: blood. Receptor source: a woman aged 80 or over in good health.

At least ten counts were recorded for this clonotype. V usage is TRBV20-1 and J usage is TRBJ2-1; 9 bases agree with TRBD1. J was trimmed by 6 bases and V by 5 bases; bases with no gene match: 5. This CDR3 has 13 amino acids. Germline V lookup: CDR1 DFQATT, CDR2 SNEGSKA (reference sequence). The CDR3 coding sequence is TGCAGTGCTCCGGGACAGGGATTCAATGAGCAGTTCTTC. It specifies CSAPGQGFNEQFF.

The chain recombines TRBV27 with TRBJ2-2; D is perhaps TRBD1 (6 bases). Germline V lookup: CDR1 MNHEY, CDR2 SMNVEV (reference sequence). This CDR3 region has 16 residues. V dropped 5 bases and J dropped 5 bases, with 18 bases sitting between them. CDR3 coding DNA: TGTGCCAGCAGTATAACCTACAGGGTCGGGACCGGGGAGCTGTTTTTT. It translates to CASSITYRVGTGELFF.

The chain employs TRBV29-1 and TRBJ1-4; the D is unclear. Germline V gives CDR1 SQVTM, CDR2 ANQGSEA. The CDR3 spans 14 residues. V lost 0 bases and J lost 13, with 18 bases in between. The CDR3 loop is CSVEEAAGQSRLFF. DNA of the CDR3: TGCAGCGTTGAAGAGGCGGCCGGGCAGTCTAGACTGTTTTTT.

The chain is built from TRBV6-4 and TRBJ1-6; a weak D match, TRBD1 (6 bases). V lost 7 bases and J 8 bases, leaving 18 bases between the germline ends. The CDR3 is 15 amino acids. The germline CDR1 and CDR2 sequences are MRHNA and SNTAGT. The CDR3 here is CASKRQAGVYSPLHF. The CDR3 DNA reads as TGTGCCAGCAAACGGCAGGCAGGGGTTTATTCACCCCTCCACTTT.

With regard to this clonotype: Germline is not matched at one junction end, which may reflect a read error. This chain links TRBV4-3 with TRBJ2-1; 8 positions match TRBD2. From germline, CDR1 is LGHNA and CDR2 YSLEER. This CDR3 comprises 20 residues. CDR3 in DNA: TGCGCCAGCAGCCAACCCAAGCTCCGGGGGGGCGGGGGGTACTACAATGAGCGGTTCTTC. It is translated as CASSQPKLRGGGGYYNERFF.

This clonotype was detected many times. This chain connects TRBV9 to TRBJ2-1, with a possible D match to TRBD2 (5 bases). Deletions cut 0 bases from V and 5 bases from J, with 9 bases between. This CDR3 has 14 amino acids. Germline assignment: CDR1 SGDLS and CDR2 YYNGEE. The CDR3 here is CASSVGGDHNEQFF. In nucleotides, the CDR3 is TGTGCCAGCAGCGTAGGGGGAGACCACAATGAGCAGTTCTTC.

This clonotype was seen ten or more times. J is TRBJ2-7 and V is TRBV6-2 or TRBV6-3, with a tentative D call TRBD1 (5 bases). The V end lost 7 bases, the J end lost 3 bases, and 22 bases lay between the germline ends. The CDR3 runs to 16 residues. Per the germline V gene, CDR1 is MNHEY and CDR2 is SVGEGT. DNA of the CDR3: TGTGCCAGCAACCCGGACACCCTCTTACCCTTCTACGAGCAGTACTTC. Its translation: CASNPDTLLPFYEQYF.

The V gene is TRBV11-1, the J gene TRBJ1-3, with 7 bases identical to TRBD1. Trimming at V came to 5 bases and at J to 0 bases, leaving 4 bases not matched to a gene. Germline V CDR1 and CDR2: SGHAT, FQDESV (reference sequence). The CDR3 runs to 15 residues. DNA for the CDR3: TGTGCCAGCAGCGGGGGACAGCTCTCTGGAAACACCATATATTTT. It specifies CASSGGQLSGNTIYF.

This clonotype was seen many times. One junction end does not reproduce the germline sequence, and a read error may be involved. The J gene is TRBJ1-1, the V gene TRBV20-1; a weak D match, TRBD1 (6 bases). The CDR3 has 13 residues. Germline CDR1 reads DFQATT; CDR2 reads SNEGSKA (reference sequence). For the CDR3, the DNA is TGCAGTGCTAGGCCCCAGGGGAACCCTGAAGCTTTCTTT. Translating it yields CSARPQGNPEAFF.

This chain connects TRBV4-2 to TRBJ2-4; the D gene is possibly TRBD2 (6 bases). The DNA end favors TRBJ2-7, so the J call may be wrong. Germline CDR1 LGHNA, CDR2 YNFKEQ. CDR3 size: 17 residues. The CDR3 protein is CASSQVLSGGVGYEQYF. The CDR3 DNA is TGTGCCAGCAGCCAAGTATTGTCCGGAGGGGTGGGTTACGAGCAGTACTTC.

This chain joins TRBV20-1 and TRBJ2-3; no clear D. The germline V gene has CDR1 DFQATT and CDR2 SNEGSKA (reference sequence). Trimming pared 6 bases from V and 3 bases from J, leaving 13 bases between. The CDR3 has 13 amino acids. In DNA form, the CDR3 reads TGCAGTGCAGTAGTTAGGGCAACAGATACGCAGTATTTT. It codes for CSAVVRATDTQYF.

The J gene is TRBJ1-1, the V gene TRBV7-2; unclear D gene. V was cut by 4 bases and J by 7 bases, with 10 bases left in between. The CDR3 length is 12 residues. CDR1 SGHTA and CDR2 FQGNSA come from the germline V gene. CDR3 DNA: TGTGCCAGCAGCTCCAGGAACTTTGAAGCTTTCTTT. It translates to CASSSRNFEAFF.

The chain is built from TRBV27 and TRBJ2-7, with a possible D match to TRBD2 (6 bases). V was clipped by 6 bases and J by 0 bases, with 18 bases between them. Germline-derived CDR1 and CDR2 are MNHEY and SMNVEV (reference sequence). The CDR3 loop spans 16 amino acids. CDR3 nucleotides: TGTGCCAGCAGGGAACCCGGGACTTGGAGCTCCTACGAGCAGTACTTC. It encodes CASREPGTWSSYEQYF.

This clonotype was detected many times. The V and J genes are TRBV7-3 and TRBJ2-1, with D possibly TRBD2 on 6 matching bases. V shed 2 bases and J shed 4 bases, with 15 bases lying between them. CDR3 length equals 16 residues. Germline CDR1 is SGHTA and CDR2 is FQGTGA. The CDR3 DNA reads as TGTGCCAGCAGCTTAGGTAACGGGAGAGCTTACAATGAGCAGTTCTTC. Translated, it gives CASSLGNGRAYNEQFF.

The chain uses TRBV12-3 or TRBV12-4 and TRBJ1-3, with 7 bases that match TRBD1. The CDR3 loop spans 14 amino acids. The junction had 6 bases not matched to a gene; V was cut back by 6 bases and J by 4 bases. The CDR3 loop is CASRTDRVGNTIYF. CDR3 coding DNA: TGTGCCAGCAGGACCGACAGGGTCGGAAACACCATATATTTT.

The chain combines TRBV10-3 with TRBJ2-6; D is unclear. V lost 7 bases, J lost 0 bases, and 10 bases lay in between. The V gene's germline CDR1 is ENHRY and CDR2 SYGVKD. This CDR3 has 15 amino acids. The CDR3: CAITREFSGANVLTF. CDR3 sequence (DNA): TGTGCCATCACCAGAGAGTTCTCTGGGGCCAACGTCCTGACTTTC.

The CDR3 DNA is TGTGCCAGCAGCGAGGCAAAAGAGACCCAGTACTTC. Protein sequence: CASSEAKETQYF. This chain joins TRBV11-1 and TRBJ2-5; D gene unclear. CDR1 and CDR2 from the germline V gene are SGHAT and FQDESV (reference sequence). Trimming removed 5 bases at V and 3 bases at J, with 7 bases between. The CDR3 totals 12 residues.